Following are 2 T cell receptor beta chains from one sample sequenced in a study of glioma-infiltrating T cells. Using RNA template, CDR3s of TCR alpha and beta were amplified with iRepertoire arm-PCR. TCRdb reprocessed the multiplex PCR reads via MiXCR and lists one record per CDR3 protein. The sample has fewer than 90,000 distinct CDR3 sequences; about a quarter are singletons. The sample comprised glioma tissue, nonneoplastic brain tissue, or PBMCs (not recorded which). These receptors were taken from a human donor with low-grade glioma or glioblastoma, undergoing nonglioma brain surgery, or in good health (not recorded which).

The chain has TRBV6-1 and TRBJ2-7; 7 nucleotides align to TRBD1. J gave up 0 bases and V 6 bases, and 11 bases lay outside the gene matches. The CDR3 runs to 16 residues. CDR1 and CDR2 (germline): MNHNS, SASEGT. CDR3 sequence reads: CASRRTRGFSSYEQYF. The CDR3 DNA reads TGTGCCAGCAGACGCACCAGGGGGTTTAGCTCCTACGAGCAGTACTTC.

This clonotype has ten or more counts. CDR3 sequence reads: CASSLFGRLSYEQYF. As DNA, the CDR3 is TGTGCCAGCAGTTTATTTGGACGTCTCTCCTACGAGCAGTACTTC. The chain uses TRBV27 and TRBJ2-7; no reliable D call. The CDR3 is made up of 15 amino acids. Germline loops: CDR1 MNHEY, CDR2 SMNVEV (reference sequence). Trimming pared 1 base from V and 0 bases from J, leaving 10 bases between.